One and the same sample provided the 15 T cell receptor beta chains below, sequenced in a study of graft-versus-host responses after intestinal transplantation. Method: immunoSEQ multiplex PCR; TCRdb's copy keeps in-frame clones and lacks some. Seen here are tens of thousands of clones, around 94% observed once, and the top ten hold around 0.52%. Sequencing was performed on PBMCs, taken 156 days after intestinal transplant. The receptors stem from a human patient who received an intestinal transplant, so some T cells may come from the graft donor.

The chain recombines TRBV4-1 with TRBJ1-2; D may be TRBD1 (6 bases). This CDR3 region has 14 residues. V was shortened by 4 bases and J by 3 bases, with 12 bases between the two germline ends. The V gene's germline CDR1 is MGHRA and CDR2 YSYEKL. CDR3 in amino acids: CASSPNRVDYGYTF. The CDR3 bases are TGCGCCAGCAGCCCAAACAGGGTGGACTATGGCTACACCTTC.

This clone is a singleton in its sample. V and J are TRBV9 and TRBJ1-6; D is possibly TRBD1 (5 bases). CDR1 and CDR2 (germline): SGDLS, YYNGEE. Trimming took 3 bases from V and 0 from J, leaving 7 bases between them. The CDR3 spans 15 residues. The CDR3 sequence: CASSEDSSYNSPLHF. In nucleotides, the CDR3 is TGTGCCAGCAGCGAAGACAGCTCCTATAATTCACCCCTCCACTTT. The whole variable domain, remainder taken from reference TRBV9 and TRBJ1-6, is DSGVTQTPKHLITATGQRVTLRCSPRSGDLSVYWYQQSLDQGLQFLIQYYNGEERAKGNILERFSAQQFPDLHSELNLSSLELGDSALYFCASSEDSSYNSPLHFGNGTRLTVT.

In DNA form, the CDR3 reads TGTGCCAGCAGTTATCTAGCGGGGAGCTACAATGAGCAGTTCTTC. Its protein is CASSYLAGSYNEQFF. V gene TRBV27 combines with J gene TRBJ2-1; TRBD2 matches at 9 bases. There are 15 residues in the CDR3. Germline V gene lookup returns CDR1 MNHEY and CDR2 SMNVEV (reference sequence). Trimming removed 4 bases from V and 3 bases from J; junction bases left unmatched: 4.

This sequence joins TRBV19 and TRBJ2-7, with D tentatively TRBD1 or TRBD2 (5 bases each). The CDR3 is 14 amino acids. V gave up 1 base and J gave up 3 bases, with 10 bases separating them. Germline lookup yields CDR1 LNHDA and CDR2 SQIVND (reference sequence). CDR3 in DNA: TGTGCCAGTAGTATAGCGGGACCCAGCTACGAGCAGTACTTC. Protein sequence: CASSIAGPSYEQYF.

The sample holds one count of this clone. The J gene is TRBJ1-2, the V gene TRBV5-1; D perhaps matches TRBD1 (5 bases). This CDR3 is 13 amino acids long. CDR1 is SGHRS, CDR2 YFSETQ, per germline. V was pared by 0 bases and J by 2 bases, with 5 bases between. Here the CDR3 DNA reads TGCGCCAGCAGCTTGGGGACAAACTATGGCTACACCTTC. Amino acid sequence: CASSLGTNYGYTF.

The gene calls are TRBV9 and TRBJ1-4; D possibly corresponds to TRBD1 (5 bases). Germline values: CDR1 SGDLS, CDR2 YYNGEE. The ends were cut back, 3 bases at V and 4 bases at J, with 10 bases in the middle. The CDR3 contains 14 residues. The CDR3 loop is CASSGGTGNEKLFF. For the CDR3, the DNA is TGTGCCAGCAGCGGGGGCACCGGTAATGAAAAACTGTTTTTT.

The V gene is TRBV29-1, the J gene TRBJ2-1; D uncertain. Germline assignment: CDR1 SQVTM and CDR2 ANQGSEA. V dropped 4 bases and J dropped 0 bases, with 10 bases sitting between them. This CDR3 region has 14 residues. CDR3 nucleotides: TGCAGCGTTGTTCACTTTAGCTCCTACAATGAGCAGTTCTTC. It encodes CSVVHFSSYNEQFF.

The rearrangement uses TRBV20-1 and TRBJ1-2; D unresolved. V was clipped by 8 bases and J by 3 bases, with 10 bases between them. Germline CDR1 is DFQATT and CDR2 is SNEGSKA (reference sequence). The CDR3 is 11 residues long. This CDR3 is CSPRTDYGYTF. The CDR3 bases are TGCAGTCCCCGGACGGACTATGGCTACACCTTC.

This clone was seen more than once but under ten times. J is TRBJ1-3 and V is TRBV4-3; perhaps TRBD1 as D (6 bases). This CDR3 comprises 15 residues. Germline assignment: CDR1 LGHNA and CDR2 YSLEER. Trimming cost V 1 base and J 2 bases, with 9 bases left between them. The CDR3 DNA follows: TGCGCCAGCAGCCAAGGCACAGGGACTGGAAACACCATATATTTT. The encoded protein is CASSQGTGTGNTIYF.

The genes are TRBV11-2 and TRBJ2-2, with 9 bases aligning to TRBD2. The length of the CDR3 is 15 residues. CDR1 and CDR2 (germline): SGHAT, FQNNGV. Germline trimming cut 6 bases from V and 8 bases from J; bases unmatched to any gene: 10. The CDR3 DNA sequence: TGTGCCAGCAGTTATAGCGGGAGTAATGGGGGGGAGCTGTTTTTT. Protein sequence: CASSYSGSNGGELFF.

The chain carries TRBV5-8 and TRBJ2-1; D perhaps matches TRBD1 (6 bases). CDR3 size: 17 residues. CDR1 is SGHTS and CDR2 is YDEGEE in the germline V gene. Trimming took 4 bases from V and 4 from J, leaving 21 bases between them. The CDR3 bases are TGTGCCAGCAGCCGAGACTCGTGGTTGAGGGGGTACAATGAGCAGTTCTTC. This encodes CASSRDSWLRGYNEQFF.

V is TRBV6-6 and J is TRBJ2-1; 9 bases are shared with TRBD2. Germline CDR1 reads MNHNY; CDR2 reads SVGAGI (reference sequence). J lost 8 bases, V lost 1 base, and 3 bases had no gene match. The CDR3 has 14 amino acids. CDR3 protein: CASSYYLAGDEQFF. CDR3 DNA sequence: TGTGCCAGCAGTTACTATTTAGCGGGAGATGAGCAGTTCTTC.

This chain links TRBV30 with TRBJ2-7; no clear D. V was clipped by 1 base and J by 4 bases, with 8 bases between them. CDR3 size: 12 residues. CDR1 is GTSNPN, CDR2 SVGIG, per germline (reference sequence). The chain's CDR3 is CAWSAIQYEQYF. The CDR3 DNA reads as TGTGCCTGGAGTGCCATTCAATACGAGCAGTACTTC.

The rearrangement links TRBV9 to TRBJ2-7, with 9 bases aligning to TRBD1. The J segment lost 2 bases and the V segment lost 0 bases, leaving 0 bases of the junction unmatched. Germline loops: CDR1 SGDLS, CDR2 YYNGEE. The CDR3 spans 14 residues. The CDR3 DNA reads TGTGCCAGCAGCGTAGGACAGGGGGCCTACGAGCAGTACTTC. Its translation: CASSVGQGAYEQYF.

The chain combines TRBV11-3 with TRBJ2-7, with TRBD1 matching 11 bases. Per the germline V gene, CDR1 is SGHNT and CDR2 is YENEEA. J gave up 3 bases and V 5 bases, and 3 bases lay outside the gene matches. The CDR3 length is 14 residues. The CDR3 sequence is CASSPGTGGYEQYF. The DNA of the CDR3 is TGTGCCAGCAGCCCAGGGACAGGGGGCTACGAGCAGTACTTC.